These T cell receptor beta chains were read from a single sample in a study of human thymus T cells. TCRdb's table, derived via immunoSEQ multiplex PCR, lists solely in-frame clones and lacks some. The data contain more than 45,000 clones, 94% of them seen just once; the ten biggest clones take up nearly 6%. The sample was blood. Receptors originate from a boy less than two years old with a congenital heart defect but otherwise immunologically healthy. CDR3s include the opening cysteine and the closing phenylalanine or tryptophan. Each record gives: clone size, J gene, D gene, V gene, CDR3 DNA, CDR3 protein. The D gene is left open where the match is weak. Clone size is stated in some rows and not others, as once, few, many or a class when expanded.

clone size: once
J gene: TRBJ2-7
D gene: .
V gene: TRBV28
CDR3 DNA: TGTGCCAGCAGTCGCAGGGTAAGGGCGCACGAGCAGTACTTC
CDR3 protein: CASSRRVRAHEQYF

clone size: .
J gene: TRBJ2-7
D gene: .
V gene: TRBV7-2
CDR3 DNA: TGTGCCAGCAGCTTAAAGAGGCGGGCGCCCACCTACGAGCAGTACTTC
CDR3 protein: CASSLKRRAPTYEQYF

clone size: .
J gene: TRBJ2-6
D gene: TRBD2
V gene: TRBV5-1
CDR3 DNA: TGCGCCAGCAGATACGGGACTAGCGGAGACTCTGGGGCCAACGTCCTGACTTTC
CDR3 protein: CASRYGTSGDSGANVLTF

clone size: .
J gene: TRBJ1-4
D gene: .
V gene: TRBV5-1
CDR3 DNA: TGCGCCAGCAGCTTGTGGCAGGGCAATGAAAAACTGTTTTTT
CDR3 protein: CASSLWQGNEKLFF

clone size: .
J gene: TRBJ2-7
D gene: .
V gene: TRBV4-1
CDR3 DNA: TGCGCCAGCAGCCAAGGGACTAACTACGAGCAGTACTTC
CDR3 protein: CASSQGTNYEQYF

clone size: .
J gene: TRBJ2-1
D gene: TRBD2
V gene: TRBV6-6
CDR3 DNA: TGTGCCAGCAGTTGGGACTACTCCTACAATGAGCAGTTCTTC
CDR3 protein: CASSWDYSYNEQFF

clone size: .
J gene: TRBJ2-1
D gene: .
V gene: TRBV12-1
CDR3 DNA: TGTGCCAGCAGCTGCCCTTGGTTCTTC
CDR3 protein: CASSCPWFF

clone size: .
J gene: TRBJ2-5
D gene: .
V gene: TRBV18
CDR3 DNA: TGTGCCAGCTCACCGGGCAGTCAAGAGACCCAGTACTTC
CDR3 protein: CASSPGSQETQYF

clone size: .
J gene: TRBJ2-7
D gene: TRBD1
V gene: TRBV6-5
CDR3 DNA: TGTGCCAGCCGGGACAGGGCCTACGAGCAGTACTTC
CDR3 protein: CASRDRAYEQYF

clone size: .
J gene: TRBJ1-5
D gene: .
V gene: TRBV30
CDR3 DNA: TGTGCCTGGATCCAAATTAGCAATCAGCCCCAGCATTTT
CDR3 protein: CAWIQISNQPQHF

clone size: .
J gene: TRBJ2-3
D gene: .
V gene: TRBV7-9
CDR3 DNA: TGTGCCAGCAGCTTAGCGGGGGGGCAGGATACGCAGTATTTT
CDR3 protein: CASSLAGGQDTQYF

clone size: few
J gene: TRBJ1-2
D gene: TRBD1
V gene: TRBV5-6
CDR3 DNA: TGTGCCAGCAGCTTAGTTCTACCGGGACAGCTTTATGGCTACACCTTC
CDR3 protein: CASSLVLPGQLYGYTF

clone size: .
J gene: TRBJ2-7
D gene: .
V gene: TRBV4-1
CDR3 DNA: TGCGCCAGCAGCCAAGCGCGGAACTACGAGCAGTACTTC
CDR3 protein: CASSQARNYEQYF

clone size: once
J gene: TRBJ1-2
D gene: .
V gene: TRBV19
CDR3 DNA: TGTGCCAGTGCGGATGAGCTAATCTATGGCTACACCTTC
CDR3 protein: CASADELIYGYTF

clone size: .
J gene: TRBJ2-2
D gene: .
V gene: TRBV6-5
CDR3 DNA: TGTGCCAGCAGTTACTCAGGCAGGGCGTTCGGGGAGCTGTTTTTT
CDR3 protein: CASSYSGRAFGELFF

clone size: .
J gene: TRBJ2-5
D gene: .
V gene: TRBV5-5
CDR3 DNA: TGTGCCAGCAGCTTGGACGGCCGCTTCCAAGAGACCCAGTACTTC
CDR3 protein: CASSLDGRFQETQYF

clone size: .
J gene: TRBJ2-1
D gene: TRBD2
V gene: TRBV11-3
CDR3 DNA: TGTGCCAGCAGCCCTATCGCGGGGGAGGCCTACAATGAGCAGTTCTTC
CDR3 protein: CASSPIAGEAYNEQFF

clone size: .
J gene: TRBJ2-5
D gene: .
V gene: TRBV5-6
CDR3 DNA: TGTGCCAGCAGCATCCAAGAGACCCAGTACTTC
CDR3 protein: CASSIQETQYF

clone size: once
J gene: TRBJ1-5
D gene: .
V gene: TRBV6-5
CDR3 DNA: TGTGCCAGCAGTTCAGGGCCCAATCAGCCCCAGCATTTT
CDR3 protein: CASSSGPNQPQHF

clone size: few
J gene: TRBJ2-3
D gene: TRBD2
V gene: TRBV6-4
CDR3 DNA: TGTGCCAGCAGTGCCACTAGCGGGGGGCCCACAGATACGCAGTATTTT
CDR3 protein: CASSATSGGPTDTQYF

clone size: .
J gene: TRBJ2-2
D gene: .
V gene: TRBV19
CDR3 DNA: TGTGCCAGTAGTGCCAGGGGCACCGGGGAGCTGTTTTTT
CDR3 protein: CASSARGTGELFF

clone size: once
J gene: TRBJ1-3
D gene: .
V gene: TRBV7-2
CDR3 DNA: TGTGCCAGCAGCTTAAGCCCCCCGGCAGGGAGCGGAAACACCATATATTTT
CDR3 protein: CASSLSPPAGSGNTIYF

clone size: .
J gene: TRBJ2-1
D gene: TRBD2
V gene: TRBV29-1
CDR3 DNA: TGCAGCGTCCTCACAAGGGGAGGGTTAAACTACAATGAGCAGTTCTTC
CDR3 protein: CSVLTRGGLNYNEQFF

clone size: .
J gene: TRBJ1-1
D gene: .
V gene: TRBV6-6
CDR3 DNA: TGTGCCAGCAGTTACAGGGGGAACACTGAAGCTTTCTTT
CDR3 protein: CASSYRGNTEAFF

clone size: few
J gene: TRBJ1-5
D gene: .
V gene: TRBV4-1
CDR3 DNA: TGCGCCAGCAGCCAAGAGGGGGGTTGGAGTCAGCCCCAGCATTTT
CDR3 protein: CASSQEGGWSQPQHF

clone size: .
J gene: TRBJ1-4
D gene: .
V gene: TRBV2
CDR3 DNA: TGTGCCAGCAGCCGAGGCATCGGAAGGGAAAAACTGTTTTTT
CDR3 protein: CASSRGIGREKLFF

clone size: .
J gene: TRBJ2-2
D gene: .
V gene: TRBV4-1
CDR3 DNA: TGCGCCAGCAGCCACGGTCGGGGGCACACCGGGGAGCTGTTTTTT
CDR3 protein: CASSHGRGHTGELFF

clone size: .
J gene: TRBJ1-6
D gene: .
V gene: TRBV4-1
CDR3 DNA: TGCGCCAGCAGCCACAAAGGCGAGGGGAATTCACCCCTCCACTTT
CDR3 protein: CASSHKGEGNSPLHF

clone size: .
J gene: TRBJ2-1
D gene: .
V gene: TRBV20-1
CDR3 DNA: TGCAGTGCTAGTCTGGGGGACGAGCAGTTCTTC
CDR3 protein: CSASLGDEQFF

clone size: .
J gene: TRBJ1-5
D gene: .
V gene: TRBV7-2
CDR3 DNA: TGTGCCAGCAGCTTAAGGGGGGATCAGCCCCAGCATTTT
CDR3 protein: CASSLRGDQPQHF

clone size: .
J gene: TRBJ2-3
D gene: .
V gene: TRBV7-2
CDR3 DNA: TGTGCCAGCAGCCGGGACACAGATACGCAGTATTTT
CDR3 protein: CASSRDTDTQYF

clone size: .
J gene: TRBJ2-3
D gene: .
V gene: TRBV6-1
CDR3 DNA: TGTGCCAGCAGTGACAGGGCTAGCCCAGATACGCAGTATTTT
CDR3 protein: CASSDRASPDTQYF

clone size: .
J gene: TRBJ1-2
D gene: TRBD1
V gene: TRBV29-1
CDR3 DNA: TGCAGCGTGGCAGGGGGCGCGGGTGGCTACACCTTC
CDR3 protein: CSVAGGAGGYTF

clone size: once
J gene: TRBJ2-7
D gene: .
V gene: TRBV4-1
CDR3 DNA: TGCGCCAGCAGCCGGGAGAAGTGGTACGAGCAGTACTTC
CDR3 protein: CASSREKWYEQYF

clone size: .
J gene: TRBJ2-3
D gene: TRBD2
V gene: TRBV11-1
CDR3 DNA: TGTGCCAGCAGTTTCCTGTTGACTAGCGGGGGCTATTGGGATACGCAGTATTTT
CDR3 protein: CASSFLLTSGGYWDTQYF

clone size: .
J gene: TRBJ1-2
D gene: TRBD1
V gene: TRBV10-3
CDR3 DNA: TGTGCCATCAACGAAGGGCCTACAGGGGGACGTGGCTACACCTTC
CDR3 protein: CAINEGPTGGRGYTF

clone size: .
J gene: TRBJ2-1
D gene: .
V gene: TRBV30
CDR3 DNA: TGTGCCTGGAGTCCAGTCTCCTACAATGAGCAGTTCTTC
CDR3 protein: CAWSPVSYNEQFF

clone size: .
J gene: TRBJ1-2
D gene: .
V gene: TRBV4-1
CDR3 DNA: TGCGCCAGCAGCCAAGATGGGGACGGCTACACCTTC
CDR3 protein: CASSQDGDGYTF

clone size: .
J gene: TRBJ1-5
D gene: .
V gene: TRBV27
CDR3 DNA: TGTGCCAGCAGTCCGGGACGGAGCAATCAGCCCCAGCATTTT
CDR3 protein: CASSPGRSNQPQHF

clone size: .
J gene: TRBJ1-1
D gene: .
V gene: TRBV5-1
CDR3 DNA: TGCGCCAGCAGCTTATCAGGGAATCAAGGCACTGAAGCTTTCTTT
CDR3 protein: CASSLSGNQGTEAFF

clone size: .
J gene: TRBJ1-2
D gene: .
V gene: TRBV6-7
CDR3 DNA: TGTGCCAGCAGTTCCAACGCTACAAACAGGCTTAACTATGGCTACACCTTC
CDR3 protein: CASSSNATNRLNYGYTF

clone size: .
J gene: TRBJ1-1
D gene: TRBD1
V gene: TRBV19
CDR3 DNA: TGTGCCAGTAGGCCTCGACAGGGGGGTAGGACTGAAGCTTTCTTT
CDR3 protein: CASRPRQGGRTEAFF

clone size: .
J gene: TRBJ2-3
D gene: .
V gene: TRBV2
CDR3 DNA: TGTGCCAGCAGTGTTGGGAGTAGCACAGATACGCAGTATTTT
CDR3 protein: CASSVGSSTDTQYF

clone size: .
J gene: TRBJ2-7
D gene: .
V gene: TRBV5-1
CDR3 DNA: TGCGCCAGCAGCCCGCAGCCCGACAGGTCTTGGGACTACGAGCAGTACTTC
CDR3 protein: CASSPQPDRSWDYEQYF

clone size: .
J gene: TRBJ1-1
D gene: .
V gene: TRBV7-3
CDR3 DNA: TGTGCCAGCAGCCGTGGGATGAACACTGAAGCTTTCTTT
CDR3 protein: CASSRGMNTEAFF

clone size: .
J gene: TRBJ1-2
D gene: TRBD1
V gene: TRBV5-6
CDR3 DNA: TGTGCCAGCAGGGAGACACAGGGGGACTATGGCTACACCTTC
CDR3 protein: CASRETQGDYGYTF

clone size: once
J gene: TRBJ2-5
D gene: .
V gene: TRBV20-1
CDR3 DNA: TGCAGTGCTTCCGGGACTCCCCTCCAGTACTTC
CDR3 protein: CSASGTPLQYF

clone size: .
J gene: TRBJ2-1
D gene: TRBD2
V gene: TRBV27
CDR3 DNA: TGTGCCAGCAGTTTGGTAGCGGGAGCCTACAATGAGCAGTTCTTC
CDR3 protein: CASSLVAGAYNEQFF

clone size: once
J gene: TRBJ1-1
D gene: .
V gene: TRBV7-9
CDR3 DNA: TGTGCCAGCACCTCCTCTTTACAGGGCCATGAAGCTTTCTTT
CDR3 protein: CASTSSLQGHEAFF

clone size: .
J gene: TRBJ2-7
D gene: TRBD2
V gene: TRBV27
CDR3 DNA: TGTGCCAGCAGTCCCCGCGGGGGGCGGGAGCAGTACTTC
CDR3 protein: CASSPRGGREQYF

clone size: .
J gene: TRBJ2-3
D gene: .
V gene: TRBV9
CDR3 DNA: TGTGCCAGCAGCGTAGGGCCTACCTATACGCAGTATTTT
CDR3 protein: CASSVGPTYTQYF

clone size: .
J gene: TRBJ2-5
D gene: TRBD2
V gene: TRBV7-9
CDR3 DNA: TGTGCCAGTCAACTAACTAGCGGGGCTTTGCGGGAGACCCAGTACTTC
CDR3 protein: CASQLTSGALRETQYF

clone size: .
J gene: TRBJ2-5
D gene: TRBD2
V gene: TRBV5-1
CDR3 DNA: TGCGCCAGCAGCACCTTAGCGGGGGGCGGAGAGACCCAGTACTTC
CDR3 protein: CASSTLAGGGETQYF